This TCR beta chain was captured by sequencing in a study of long-term antiretroviral therapy in people with HIV (dated by TCRdb to between 2021 and 2024). Notes on the research overall: The earliest samples were collected about a decade before the 2015 WHO recommendation for immediate ART, when ART was typically delayed until CD4 counts fell. The cohort contributed about 200 cryopreserved PBMC samples from about 29 adults with confirmed HIV infection, collected serially over a mean of about 6 years (range 1-12). A retrospective serial study tested whether changes in peripheral blood TRB repertoire composition and diversity were associated with ART initiation and durable HIV suppression. No cross-contamination during QIAcube processing was seen in test extractions of a monoclonal T-cell line run alongside around 34 polyclonal samples. About two fifths of the roughly 30 participants with HIV were female. Summary of the overall study and its limitations: Owing to limited PBMC availability, only the TCR beta chain was sequenced, without alpha chain pairing. Starting ART was linked to a significant rise in TRB diversity, yet even after long-term ART the diversity remained significantly lower than in transplant donor controls. Unsorted PBMC were profiled instead of sorted CD4+ and CD8+ T cells because pre-ART samples had limited cell numbers. No data were available on ART adherence, viral resistance or therapy changes, limiting inferences about post-ART repertoire changes. Samples dated from the mid-2000s to the late 2010s, and the ART regimens used may be less effective than current ones. Expanded TRB clones identified before ART initiation dominated the repertoire at all time points, although this dominance fluctuated and declined in many PLHIV after ART. Compared with controls, HIV repertoires had narrower CDR3 length ranges, and the network structure pointed to an antigen-experienced repertoire that shifted only slightly toward naive after ART.

The immunoSEQ hsTCRB v3.0 assay was used at survey level resolution to sequence the TRB variable region. TRB sequencing targeted a depth of about 40,000-50,000 T-cell genomes per sample. Pooled TRB libraries were sequenced on an Illumina MiSeq with a v3 150-cycle kit. The source study handled its data this way. Repertoire analysis was run in R within a reproducible Nextflow workflow that covered QC, data transformation and analysis. LymphoSeq2, an R package for AIRR-Seq data exploration, was used to implement custom analyses. After excluding a few samples that yielded fewer than 5000 total TRB sequences, 150 to 200 HIV repertoires remained for analysis. Among the 190 or so HIV repertoires that were kept, some 60 were collected before ART initiation and more than 120 were collected after ART initiation. Each repertoire was downsampled to 5000 TRB nucleotide sequences, and summary statistics were averaged across 100 downsampling iterations. The analysis kept only TRB sequences whose CDR3 regions were at least seven amino acids long. Two measures captured diversity: a Shannon entropy-derived clonality score and the Gini coefficient. In repertoire networks, the top 5000 CDR3 amino acid sequences were linked whenever an edit distance of one separated two sequences. For TRB CDR3 amino acid sequences, GLIPH2 was used to predict antigen specificity groups and MHC restriction. CDR3 amino acid sequences were matched against VDJdb and McPAS-TCR to flag known CMV, EBV, HIV or tissue antigen associations. Pre-ART, post-ART and control groups were compared with Wilcoxon signed-rank tests and Holm-Bonferroni correction. Sourced from immuneACCESS, this table was stored by TCRdb with only in-frame sequences that have V and J called. A share of the clones is absent; for the studies checked, an unresolved V gene accounts for under half, and the remainder has no known explanation. The D gene and trimming were derived from the DNA, and the V and J assignments and clone size from that table. The sample table lists about 30,000 clones, 75% to 85% of them with a count of one. The ten biggest clones cover 6% to 8% of the sample.

Inclusion was restricted to participants for whom at least one PBMC sample before ART initiation and at least two post-ART samples were available. Treatment was received in the United States of America by all participants with HIV. Before DNA extraction, cryopreserved samples containing about 0.9-10 million PBMC were thawed and washed. At the time of the earliest PBMC sample, participants with HIV were aged between roughly 23 and 60 years. Each participant contributed PBMC samples from 1-4 timepoints before ART initiation and 2-8 timepoints after ART initiation, with a median of 7 samples. Serial HIV viral load, CD4+ T-cell count, ART history and demographic data were obtained for every participant. A Qiagen kit on a QIAcube was used to extract genomic DNA from unsorted PBMC, with samples processed in batches of 12. Sequences SQVTM (CDR1) and ANQGSEA (CDR2) are obtained from the germline V gene. The junction shows trimming of 7 bases on V and 0 bases on J, plus 16 bases between the germline ends. Measured from the cysteine to the phenylalanine, the CDR3 is 15 residues long. Here the CDR3 DNA is all that survives: 45 bases in frame from base 1.

As concerns this clone: Its recognized antigen is unknown. Base qualities were left out, and no much larger clone turns up one base away.

The specimen comprised unsorted PBMCs, sampled 0.3 years after starting antiretroviral therapy. The chain joins TRBV29-1 to TRBJ2-4; no D gene call is confident. The TCR originated in a man aged 40-49 years with HIV. The CDR3 protein: CSARMLSLAKNIQYF. The nucleotides are TGCAGCGCCCGAATGCTCAGCCTAGCCAAAAACATTCAGTACTTC. The CDR3, completed at both ends by the reference TRBV29-1 and TRBJ2-4 genes, gives the full variable domain SAVISQKPSRDICQRGTSLTIQCQVDSQVTMMFWYRQQPGQSLTLIATANQGSEATYESGFVIDKFPISRPNLTFSTLTVSNMSPEDSSIYLCSARMLSLAKNIQYFGAGTRLSVL.